A selection of T cell receptor beta chains follows, all from one sample in a study of blood T cell repertoires in COVID-19. Profiling relied on immunoSEQ multiplex PCR, and the TCRdb table lists in-frame clones only, not all of them. The sample records some 170,000 clones, roughly 88% being singletons. The sequencing input was PBMCs or T cells enriched from blood (not recorded which). All receptors derive from a man over 45 who had recovered from COVID-19. Both conserved end residues are part of each CDR3. The D gene is left open where the match is weak. Clone size is shown for a subset of rows, as once, few, many or a class of expanded clone.

>.|TRBD2|TRBJ2-7|TRBV7-3
TGTGCCAGCAGCCCGACGGCGGGGGTTTTCCACGAGCAGTACTTC
CASSPTAGVFHEQYF
>.|TRBD1|TRBJ2-1|TRBV13
TGTGCCAGCAGCTTGGACAGGGTAAATGAGCAGTTCTTC
CASSLDRVNEQFF
>.|TRBD2|TRBJ2-1|TRBV7-2
TGTGCCAGCAGCTTAGCGCAGCGGGGGCCATACAATGAGCAGTTCTTC
CASSLAQRGPYNEQFF
>.|TRBD1|TRBJ1-1|TRBV6-4
TGTGCCAGCAGTGACTCGAGGGGGCTTACAGCTTTCTTT
CASSDSRGLTAFF
>.|TRBD2|TRBJ2-7|TRBV5-1
TGCGCCAGCAGCTTGGGGGGGACTAGCGGATCCTCCTACGAGCAGTACTTC
CASSLGGTSGSSYEQYF
>.|.|TRBJ2-6|TRBV7-2
TGTGCCAGCAGCTTAGCGACAGTGATATTCTCTGGGGCCAACGTCCTGACTTTC
CASSLATVIFSGANVLTF
>.|.|TRBJ1-2|TRBV6-5
TGTGCCAGTTGGACACTTAACTATGGCTACACCTTC
CASWTLNYGYTF
>.|TRBD1|TRBJ1-2|TRBV5-1
TGCGCCAGCAGCAAGGGACAGGGGGCACTCAGGGATGGCTACACCTTC
CASSKGQGALRDGYTF
>few|TRBD1|TRBJ2-3|TRBV5-4
TGTGCCAGCAGCTCTATGACAGGGTGGGGCACAGATACGCAGTATTTT
CASSSMTGWGTDTQYF
>once|TRBD2|TRBJ2-3|TRBV6-4
TGTGCCAGCAGCCTCGGCGGGGGGGCCACAGATACGCAGTATTTT
CASSLGGGATDTQYF
>many|.|TRBJ1-1|TRBV10-1
TGCGCCAGCAGCTCAGGGATAAACACTGAAGCTTTCTTT
CASSSGINTEAFF
>.|.|TRBJ2-5|TRBV7-6
TGTGCCAGCAGTCCCCCAGGGGGGTTGGAGACCCAGTACTTC
CASSPPGGLETQYF
>once|TRBD1|TRBJ1-5|TRBV28
TGTGCCAGCAACAGGGGGGGGGCAGAGAATCAGCCCCAGCATTTT
CASNRGGAENQPQHF
>few|.|TRBJ1-5|TRBV12-3/TRBV12-4
TGTGCCAGCAGTGCTAATAGCAATCAGCCCCAGCATTTT
CASSANSNQPQHF
>.|.|TRBJ2-2|TRBV18
TGTGCCAGCTCACCTATTGGCAGGGCGAACACCGGGGAGCTGTTTTTT
CASSPIGRANTGELFF